This T cell receptor beta chain was recorded in a study of T cell repertoires in cytomegalovirus infection (dated by TCRdb to about 2019). Background for the entire study: Donor HLA type was relevant to the analysis, because carriage of CMV infection together with the matching HLA type was indicated by public TCR beta signatures.

The CDR1 and CDR2 encoded by the germline V gene are SGHRS and YFSETQ. From the cysteine through the phenylalanine, the CDR3 covers 14 amino acids. Kept here is only the CDR3 DNA, which spans 42 bases and is read in frame from base 1. V and J lose 4 bases and 3 bases, and a span of 14 bases separates them. Study-wide conclusions, independent of this receptor: The ex vivo response was dominated by HLA-C-restricted CMV-specific TCR beta clonotypes, which also provided the single most frequent clonotype in two of eight donors. In both this cohort and an independent roughly 400-donor cohort, the cumulative frequency of public TCR beta family members distinguished carriers of CMV infection plus the relevant HLA type.

There are a few counts of this clonotype. The antigen it recognizes is unknown. Within one base of it there is no much larger clone, and no base qualities were kept. The run used an Illumina HiSeq 1500. TCRdb itself trimmed the public reads at Q25 with fastp, ran MiXCR and retained productive beta chains. Each record represents a unique CDR3 protein, reported with the most common genes and DNA among its rows. The sample includes approximately 160,000 distinct CDR3 sequences, with 17% observed a single time. Over 15% of the sample is in the top ten clones. The TCR was taken from a human donor in good health (CMV status not recorded). Some clones in this sample may be carry-over from other donors' samples. The chain joins TRBV5-1 to TRBJ2-7; the D gene is perhaps TRBD1, on 6 matching bases. The sample consisted of CD8+ T cells from PBMCs. The CDR3 reads CASSLDGQFYEQYF. DNA sequence: TGCGCCAGCAGCCTGGATGGACAGTTCTACGAGCAGTACTTC.